This entry describes one T cell receptor (beta chain). Its matching antigen is unknown. The CDR3 covers 18 residues. Germline V CDR1 and CDR2: SNHLY, FYNNEI. With 1 base clipped from V and 5 bases from J, the junction kept 8 bases outside the gene matches. TCR beta CDR3 regions were amplified from RNA. The HTBI set primed first-round TCR CDR3 RT-PCR. Using its own MiXCR run on the multiplex PCR reads, TCRdb lists one record per CDR3 protein. Of 550,000 to 700,000 distinct CDR3 sequences in the sample, roughly 14% were seen once. The sample originates from a study of T cells in Graves' hyperthyroidism and ophthalmopathy. Study context: Peripheral blood was obtained at initial diagnosis, preceding any treatment.

Study outcomes and limitations: The majority of expanded thyroid clonotypes above 0.001 also appeared in blood.

Clinical Activity Scores of at least 3, NOSPECS grades of at least 4 and durations under 3 months characterized ophthalmopathy patients. V usage is TRBV2 and J usage is TRBJ2-5, with 15 bases aligning to TRBD2. Source material: blood. The TCR comes from a middle-aged woman with Graves' ophthalmopathy. DNA for the CDR3: TGTGCCAGCAGTGAAGGGACTAGCGGGAGGGCCGAGATGGAGACCCAGTACTTC. Translation gives CASSEGTSGRAEMETQYF.